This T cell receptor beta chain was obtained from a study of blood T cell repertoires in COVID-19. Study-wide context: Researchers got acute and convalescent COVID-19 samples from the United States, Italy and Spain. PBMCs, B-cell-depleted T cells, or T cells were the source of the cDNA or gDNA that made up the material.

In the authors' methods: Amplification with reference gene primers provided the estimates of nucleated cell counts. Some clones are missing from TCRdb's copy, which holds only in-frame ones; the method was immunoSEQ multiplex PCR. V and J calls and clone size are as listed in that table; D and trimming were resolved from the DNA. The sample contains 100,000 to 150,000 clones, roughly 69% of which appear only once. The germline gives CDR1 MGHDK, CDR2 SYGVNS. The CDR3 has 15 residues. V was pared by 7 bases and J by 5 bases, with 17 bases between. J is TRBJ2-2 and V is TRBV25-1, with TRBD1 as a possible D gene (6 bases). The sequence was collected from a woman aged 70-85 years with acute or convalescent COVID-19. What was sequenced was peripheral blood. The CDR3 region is CASTRNPQGTGELFF. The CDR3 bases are TGTGCCAGCACCCGAAACCCCCAGGGGACCGGGGAGCTGTTTTTT.